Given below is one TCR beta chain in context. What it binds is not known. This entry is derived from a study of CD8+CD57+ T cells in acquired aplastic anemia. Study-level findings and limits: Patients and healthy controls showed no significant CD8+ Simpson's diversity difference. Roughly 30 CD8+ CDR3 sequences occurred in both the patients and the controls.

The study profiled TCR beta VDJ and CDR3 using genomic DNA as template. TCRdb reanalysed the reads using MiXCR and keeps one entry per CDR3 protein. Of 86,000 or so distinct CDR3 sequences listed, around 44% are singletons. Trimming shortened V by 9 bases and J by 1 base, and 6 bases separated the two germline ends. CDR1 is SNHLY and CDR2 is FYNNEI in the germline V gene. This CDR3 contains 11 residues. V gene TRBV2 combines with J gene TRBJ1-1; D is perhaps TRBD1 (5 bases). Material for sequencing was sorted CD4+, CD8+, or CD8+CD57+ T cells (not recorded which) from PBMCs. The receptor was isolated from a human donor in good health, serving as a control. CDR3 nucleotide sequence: TGTGCCAGTCAGGGGAACACTGAAGCTTTCTTT. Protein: CASQGNTEAFF.